Shown below are 15 T cell receptor beta chains from a single sample sequenced in a study of blood T cell repertoires in COVID-19. Data came from immunoSEQ multiplex PCR; TCRdb stores just in-frame clones and leaves some out. Of hundreds of thousands of clones listed, 80% are singletons. Sequencing was done on a sample of PBMCs or T cells enriched from blood (not recorded which). These TCRs come from a man aged 30-40 years with acute COVID-19.

This chain joins TRBV27 and TRBJ1-2, with a tentative D call TRBD1 (6 bases). CDR1 and CDR2 from the germline V gene are MNHEY and SMNVEV (reference sequence). V lost 2 bases, J lost 5 bases, and 18 bases lay in between. The CDR3 extends over 16 amino acids. This CDR3 is CASSLRGAAPAYGYTF. The CDR3 DNA follows: TGTGCCAGCAGTTTACGGGGGGCAGCTCCAGCTTATGGCTACACCTTC.

This clone was seen a handful of times. V usage is TRBV6-5 and J usage is TRBJ1-2; TRBD1 might be the D (6 bases). CDR1 and CDR2 (germline): MNHEY, SVGAGI. The CDR3 extends over 13 amino acids. Trimming took 5 bases from V and 4 from J, leaving 11 bases between them. The CDR3 spells CASSRQGRYGYTF. For the CDR3, the DNA is TGTGCCAGCAGTAGGCAGGGGCGCTATGGCTACACCTTC.

V and J are TRBV11-3 and TRBJ1-1; TRBD1 agrees at 9 bases. The CDR3 extends over 15 amino acids. Trimming at V came to 5 bases and at J to 6 bases, leaving 10 bases not matched to a gene. Germline assignment: CDR1 SGHNT and CDR2 YENEEA. The CDR3 is CASSRPGQGISEAFF. CDR3 bases: TGTGCCAGCAGCAGACCGGGACAGGGAATATCTGAAGCTTTCTTT.

This chain links TRBV1 with TRBJ1-1; TRBD1 is the table's D call, not checked against the DNA. TRBV1 is a pseudogene segment. This CDR3 has 15 residues. DNA for the CDR3: TGCACCAGCAGCCAAGATCCGCGACCAGGGGCTGAAGCTTTCTTT. This encodes CTSSQDPRPGAEAFF.

This chain joins TRBV27 and TRBJ2-7; the match to TRBD1 covers 8 bases. The CDR3 consists of 14 residues. The V gene end was trimmed by 2 bases and the J gene end by 6 bases; junction bases not matched to a gene: 6. Germline V CDR1 and CDR2: MNHEY, SMNVEV (reference sequence). CDR3 sequence reads: CASSLGTGGGEQYF. Written as DNA, the CDR3 is TGTGCCAGCAGTTTAGGGACAGGAGGGGGCGAGCAGTACTTC.

At least ten counts were recorded for this clone. Other DNA variants within this sample encode the same CDR3. The chain employs TRBV27 and TRBJ2-3; TRBD1 matches at 8 bases. Germline V gives CDR1 MNHEY, CDR2 SMNVEV (reference sequence). V dropped 4 bases and J dropped 4; count of bases not matched to a gene: 7. The CDR3 loop spans 15 amino acids. CDR3 loop: CASSSAGGAPDTQYF. CDR3 DNA sequence: TGTGCCAGCAGTTCGGCAGGGGGCGCCCCAGATACGCAGTATTTT.

The chain is built from TRBV7-2 and TRBJ2-1; 8 bases align to TRBD2. J lost 9 bases, V lost 1 base, and 8 bases had no gene match. This CDR3 contains 15 residues. CDR1 is SGHTA, CDR2 FQGNSA, per germline. Here the CDR3 reads CASSLVAGLTGEQFF. CDR3 nucleotide sequence: TGTGCCAGCAGCTTAGTAGCGGGGCTCACGGGTGAGCAGTTCTTC. The whole variable domain, filled in from reference TRBV7-2 and TRBJ2-1, reads GAGVSQSPSNKVTEKGKDVELRCDPISGHTALYWYRQSLGQGLEFLIYFQGNSAPDKSGLPSDRFSAERTGGSVSTLTIQRTQQEDSAVYLCASSLVAGLTGEQFFGPGTRLTVL.

This chain's CDR3 is CASSQLGTGSYNEQFF. In DNA, the CDR3 is TGTGCCAGCAGCCAGTTAGGGACAGGGAGTTACAATGAGCAGTTCTTC. This chain joins TRBV3-1 (or the pseudogene TRBV3-2) and TRBJ2-1; 9 bases match TRBD1. The CDR3 extends over 16 amino acids. V was pared by 3 bases and J by 4 bases, with 7 bases of the junction left unmatched. Germline loops: CDR1 LGHDT, CDR2 YNNKEL (reference sequence).

This chain connects TRBV5-1 to TRBJ1-1; 7 bases are shared with TRBD1. The CDR3 runs 15 residues. CDR1 and CDR2 from the germline V gene are SGHRS and YFSETQ. Unmatched junction bases numbered 7, after V lost 5 bases and J lost 0 bases. CDR3 loop: CASSSPTGVNTEAFF. DNA of the CDR3: TGCGCCAGCAGTTCGCCCACAGGGGTGAACACTGAAGCTTTCTTT.

The chain employs TRBV6-5 and TRBJ2-7; 7 positions match TRBD1. The CDR3 contains 15 residues. The V segment lost 4 bases and the J segment 4 bases; nucleotides outside the gene matches: 10. Germline CDR1 MNHEY, CDR2 SVGAGI. CDR3 in DNA: TGTGCCAGCAGTTTGACAGGGATACTTTCATACGAGCAGTACTTC. The encoded protein is CASSLTGILSYEQYF.

This rearrangement joins TRBV19 to TRBJ2-2, with TRBD1 matching over 9 bases. CDR3 length: 14 amino acids. CDR1 and CDR2 (germline): LNHDA, SQIVND (reference sequence). V shed 6 bases, J shed 9 bases, and the junction held 8 bases outside the gene matches. The CDR3 protein is CASRGDRAKRELFF. The CDR3 coding sequence is TGTGCCAGTAGGGGGGACAGGGCAAAAAGGGAGCTGTTTTTT. The whole variable domain, filled in from reference TRBV19 and TRBJ2-2, reads DGGITQSPKYLFRKEGQNVTLSCEQNLNHDAMYWYRQDPGQGLRLIYYSQIVNDFQKGDIAEGYSVSREKKESFPLTVTSAQKNPTAFYLCASRGDRAKRELFFGEGSRLTVL.

This clone is deemed medium-sized. The chain recombines TRBV11-3 with TRBJ1-4; weak D call: TRBD1 (6 bases). The ends were cut back, 0 bases at V and 5 bases at J, with 19 bases in the middle. The CDR3 consists of 18 residues. Germline V gene lookup returns CDR1 SGHNT and CDR2 YENEEA. As DNA, the CDR3 is TGTGCCAGCAGCTTAGAGGGGGCTGGGGAGGGAAGGAATGAAAAACTGTTTTTT. The encoded protein is CASSLEGAGEGRNEKLFF.

This chain links TRBV14 with TRBJ2-7; D unresolved. V was clipped by 0 bases and J by 6 bases, with 9 bases between them. The V gene's germline CDR1 is SGHDN and CDR2 FVKESK. The CDR3 is 13 residues long. CDR3: CASSQDRRIEQYF. The CDR3, as DNA: TGTGCCAGCAGCCAAGATAGGCGGATCGAGCAGTACTTC.

This clone was seen only a few times. The chain combines TRBV5-1 with TRBJ1-2; D not resolved. The CDR3 has 13 amino acids. Germline lookup yields CDR1 SGHRS and CDR2 YFSETQ. With 5 bases removed from V and 4 bases from J, the gap between germline ends came to 12 bases. This chain's CDR3 is CASRADGPYGYTF. The CDR3 DNA follows: TGCGCCAGCAGAGCGGACGGACCCTATGGCTACACCTTC.

V usage is TRBV28 and J usage is TRBJ1-2, with no clear D. V was clipped by 5 bases and J by 8 bases, with 15 bases between them. Germline CDR1 is MDHEN and CDR2 is SYDVKM. The length of the CDR3 is 13 residues. CDR3 DNA sequence: TGTGCCAGCAGTCCCGCCACTGGGAGAGGCTACACCTTC. This encodes CASSPATGRGYTF.